This T cell receptor beta chain is from a study of T cell responses to AZD1222 COVID-19 vaccine. Study observations and caveats: Spike-specific TCR depth and breadth grew after two AZD1222 doses. Only six or seven AZD1222 recipients tested seropositive at baseline. A mostly white British donor set with more females was recruited, and clonal diversity was possibly underestimated. Distributed over spike, vaccine-associated CD4 TCRs predominated at 160-218 and 743-854.

This table comes from immunoSEQ multiplex PCR, and its TCRdb copy is limited to in-frame clones, with some not included. The sample has 95,000 to 150,000 clones; approximately 90% are singletons. Germline V gene sequence: CDR1 SQVTM, CDR2 ANQGSEA. The J segment lost 7 bases and the V segment lost 4 bases, leaving 14 bases of the junction unmatched. CDR3 length equals 15 residues. Note on this clone: The target antigen is unknown.

This sequence originates from an adult in good health. Sequences were derived from peripheral blood, sampled on day 0 of AZD1222 vaccination. This rearrangement joins TRBV29-1 to TRBJ1-2, with 8 bases identical to TRBD1. For the CDR3, the DNA is TGCAGCGTTGGAGGTGGGCAGGGGGCGTCTCGTGGCTACACCTTC. Amino acids: CSVGGGQGASRGYTF.